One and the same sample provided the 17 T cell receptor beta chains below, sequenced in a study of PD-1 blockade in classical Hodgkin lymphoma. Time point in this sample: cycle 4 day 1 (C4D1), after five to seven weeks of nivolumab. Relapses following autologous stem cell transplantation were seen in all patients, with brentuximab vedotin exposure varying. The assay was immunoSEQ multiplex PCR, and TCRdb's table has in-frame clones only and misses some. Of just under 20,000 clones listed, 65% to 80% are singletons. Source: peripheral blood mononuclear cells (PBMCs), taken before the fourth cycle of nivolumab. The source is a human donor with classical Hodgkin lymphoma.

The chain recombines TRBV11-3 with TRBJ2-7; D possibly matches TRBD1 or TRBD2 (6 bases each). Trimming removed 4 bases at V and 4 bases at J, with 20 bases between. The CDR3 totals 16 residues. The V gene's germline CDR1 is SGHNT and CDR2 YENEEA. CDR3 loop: CASSSTGDGRGYEQYF. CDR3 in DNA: TGTGCCAGCAGCTCGACGGGGGATGGCAGGGGATACGAGCAGTACTTC.

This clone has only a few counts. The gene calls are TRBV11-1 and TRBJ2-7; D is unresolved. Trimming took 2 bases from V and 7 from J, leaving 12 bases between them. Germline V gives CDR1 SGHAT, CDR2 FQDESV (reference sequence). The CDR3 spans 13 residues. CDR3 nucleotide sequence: TGTGCCAGCAGCTTAAGTTATCCTCGGGAGCAGTACGTC. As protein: CASSLSYPREQYV.

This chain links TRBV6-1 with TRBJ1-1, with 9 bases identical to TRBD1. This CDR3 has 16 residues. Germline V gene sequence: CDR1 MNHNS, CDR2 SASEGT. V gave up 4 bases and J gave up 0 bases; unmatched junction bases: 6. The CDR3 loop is CASSGRTGALNTEAFF. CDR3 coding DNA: TGTGCCAGCAGTGGCAGGACAGGGGCCTTGAACACTGAAGCTTTCTTT.

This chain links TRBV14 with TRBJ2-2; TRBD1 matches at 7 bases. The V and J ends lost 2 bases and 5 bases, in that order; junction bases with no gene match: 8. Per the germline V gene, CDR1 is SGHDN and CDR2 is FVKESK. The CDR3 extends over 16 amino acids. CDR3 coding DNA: TGTGCCAGCAGCCAACCGAAGACAGGGTTGACCGGGGAGCTGTTTTTT. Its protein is CASSQPKTGLTGELFF.

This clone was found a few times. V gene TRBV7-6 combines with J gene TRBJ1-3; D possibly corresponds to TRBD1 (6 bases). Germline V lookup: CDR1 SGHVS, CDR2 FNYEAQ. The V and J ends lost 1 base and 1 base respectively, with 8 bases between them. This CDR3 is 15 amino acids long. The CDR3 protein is CASSLGTVSGNTIYF. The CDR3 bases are TGTGCCAGCAGCTTAGGGACAGTGTCTGGAAACACCATATATTTT.

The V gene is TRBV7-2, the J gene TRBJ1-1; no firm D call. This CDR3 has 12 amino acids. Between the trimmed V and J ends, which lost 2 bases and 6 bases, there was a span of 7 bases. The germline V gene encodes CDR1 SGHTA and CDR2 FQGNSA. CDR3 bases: TGTGCCAGCAGCTTAAATTTCGCTGAAGCTTTCTTT. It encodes CASSLNFAEAFF.

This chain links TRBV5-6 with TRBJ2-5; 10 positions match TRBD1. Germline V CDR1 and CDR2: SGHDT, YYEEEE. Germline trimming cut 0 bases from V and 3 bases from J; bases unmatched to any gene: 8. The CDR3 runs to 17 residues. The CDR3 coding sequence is TGTGCCAGCAGCTTGGACGCGGGGACAGGGGCCAAAGAGACCCAGTACTTC. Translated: CASSLDAGTGAKETQYF.

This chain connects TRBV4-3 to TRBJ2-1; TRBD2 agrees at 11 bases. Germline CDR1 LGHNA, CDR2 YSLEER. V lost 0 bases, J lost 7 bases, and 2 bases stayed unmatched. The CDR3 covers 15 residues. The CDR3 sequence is CASSQDSGGANEQFF. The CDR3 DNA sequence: TGCGCCAGCAGCCAAGATAGCGGGGGGGCAAATGAGCAGTTCTTC.

CDR3 sequence (DNA): TGTGCCAGCAGCTTAGTTTTGGAGACCCAGTACTTC. Translated: CASSLVLETQYF. V and J are TRBV7-9 and TRBJ2-5; D unclear. The V and J ends lost 1 base and 5 bases respectively, with 5 bases between them. Germline CDR1 reads SEHNR; CDR2 reads FQNEAQ (reference sequence). This CDR3 comprises 12 residues.

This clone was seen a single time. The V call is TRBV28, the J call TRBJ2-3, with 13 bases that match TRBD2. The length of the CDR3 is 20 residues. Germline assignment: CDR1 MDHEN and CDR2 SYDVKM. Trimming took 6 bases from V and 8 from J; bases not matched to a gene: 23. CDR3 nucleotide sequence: TGTGCCAGCAGACCCCCCCCCGGGACTAGCGGGATTAGGGGGTACGGTACGCAGTATTTT. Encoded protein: CASRPPPGTSGIRGYGTQYF.

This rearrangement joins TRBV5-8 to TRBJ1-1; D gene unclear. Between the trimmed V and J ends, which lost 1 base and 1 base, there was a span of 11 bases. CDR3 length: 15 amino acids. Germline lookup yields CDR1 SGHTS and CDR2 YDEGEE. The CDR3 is CASSLQDITNTEAFF. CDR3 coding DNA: TGTGCCAGCAGCTTGCAGGATATTACGAACACTGAAGCTTTCTTT.

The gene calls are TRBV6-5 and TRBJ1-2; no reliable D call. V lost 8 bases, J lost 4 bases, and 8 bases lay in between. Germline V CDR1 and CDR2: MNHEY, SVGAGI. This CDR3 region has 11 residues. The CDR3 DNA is TGTGCCAGCCGGGCCCCCTATGGCTACACCTTC. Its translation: CASRAPYGYTF.

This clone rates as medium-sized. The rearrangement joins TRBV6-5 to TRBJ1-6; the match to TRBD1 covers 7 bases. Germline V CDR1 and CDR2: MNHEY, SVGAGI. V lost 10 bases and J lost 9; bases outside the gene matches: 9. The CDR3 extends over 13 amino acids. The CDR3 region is CATGQASGSPLHF. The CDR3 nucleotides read TGTGCCACCGGACAGGCATCAGGTTCACCCCTCCACTTT.

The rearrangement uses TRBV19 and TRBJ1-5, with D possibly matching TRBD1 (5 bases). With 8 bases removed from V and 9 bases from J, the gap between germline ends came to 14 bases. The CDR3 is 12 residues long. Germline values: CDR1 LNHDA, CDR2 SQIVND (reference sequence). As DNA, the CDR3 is TGTGCCAGTGGGTACGGGGGTGGGCCCCAGCATTTT. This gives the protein CASGYGGGPQHF. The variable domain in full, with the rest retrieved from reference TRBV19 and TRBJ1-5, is DGGITQSPKYLFRKEGQNVTLSCEQNLNHDAMYWYRQDPGQGLRLIYYSQIVNDFQKGDIAEGYSVSREKKESFPLTVTSAQKNPTAFYLCASGYGGGPQHFGDGTRLSIL.

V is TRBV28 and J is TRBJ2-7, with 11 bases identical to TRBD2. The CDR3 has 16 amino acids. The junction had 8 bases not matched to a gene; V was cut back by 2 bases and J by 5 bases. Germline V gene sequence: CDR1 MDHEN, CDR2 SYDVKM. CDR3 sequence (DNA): TGTGCCAGCAGTTTACCGGCTAGCGGGAGGACCAACGAGCAGTACTTC. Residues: CASSLPASGRTNEQYF.

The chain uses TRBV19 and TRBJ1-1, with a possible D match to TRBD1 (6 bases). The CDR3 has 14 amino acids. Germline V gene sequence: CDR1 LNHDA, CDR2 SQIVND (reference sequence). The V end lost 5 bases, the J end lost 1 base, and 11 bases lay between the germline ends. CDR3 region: CASSHGTPNTEAFF. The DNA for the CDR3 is TGTGCCAGTAGTCACGGGACACCGAACACTGAAGCTTTCTTT.

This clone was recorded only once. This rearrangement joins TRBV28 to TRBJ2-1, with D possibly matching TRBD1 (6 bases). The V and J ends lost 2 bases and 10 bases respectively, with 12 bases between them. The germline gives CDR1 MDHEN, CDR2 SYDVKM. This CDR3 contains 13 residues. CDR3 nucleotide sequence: TGTGCCAGCAGTTTAGTCAGGGGACGAGAGCAGTTCTTC. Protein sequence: CASSLVRGREQFF.